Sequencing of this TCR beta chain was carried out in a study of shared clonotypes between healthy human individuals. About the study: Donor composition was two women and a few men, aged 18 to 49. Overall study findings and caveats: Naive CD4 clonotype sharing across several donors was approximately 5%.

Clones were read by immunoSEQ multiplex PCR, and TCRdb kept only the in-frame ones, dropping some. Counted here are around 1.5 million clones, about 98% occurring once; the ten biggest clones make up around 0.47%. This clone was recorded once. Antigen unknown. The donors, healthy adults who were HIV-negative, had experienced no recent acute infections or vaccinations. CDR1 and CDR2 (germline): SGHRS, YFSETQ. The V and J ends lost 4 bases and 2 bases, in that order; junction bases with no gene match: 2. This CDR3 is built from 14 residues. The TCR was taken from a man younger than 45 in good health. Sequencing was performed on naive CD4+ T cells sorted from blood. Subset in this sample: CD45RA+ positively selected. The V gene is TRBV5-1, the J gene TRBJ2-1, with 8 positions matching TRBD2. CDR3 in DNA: TGCGCCAGCAGCAGTAGCGGGGCCTACAATGAGCAGTTCTTC. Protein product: CASSSSGAYNEQFF.